This T cell receptor (beta chain) was obtained from a study of blood T cell repertoires in COVID-19. Overall study context: Specimens from acute and convalescent COVID-19 originated in the United States, Italy and Spain. T cells, B-cell-depleted T cells, or PBMCs supplied cDNA or gDNA.

The count of this clone is one. In the source study's methods: Estimates of nucleated cell counts were drawn from the amplification of reference gene primers. Using immunoSEQ multiplex PCR, the repertoire was profiled, and TCRdb retains in-frame clones only, with some absent. Clone size and V and J calls were adopted from that table, with D and trimming inferred from the DNA. This table has roughly 150,000 clones, around 82% appearing once. V lost 4 bases to trimming and J lost 7 bases; unmatched junction nucleotides: 6. Looked up from germline, CDR1 is LNHDA and CDR2 is SQIVND (reference sequence). This CDR3 comprises 13 residues.

The sequenced sample was peripheral blood. The chain joins TRBV19 to TRBJ2-5, with TRBD2 matching 7 bases. The TCR was taken from a woman of 80 years or more with acute or convalescent COVID-19. The CDR3 reads CASSNGAGVTQYF. DNA for the CDR3: TGTGCCAGTAGTAATGGGGCGGGGGTGACCCAGTACTTC.